One sample yielded the 16 T cell receptor beta chains listed below, sequenced in a study of blood T cell repertoires in COVID-19. TCRdb keeps only in-frame clones here, not all; method: immunoSEQ multiplex PCR. The table has some 190,000 clones, roughly 86% seen once; the top ten hold around 5.5%. Source material: peripheral blood. The receptors come from a woman in her 70s with active or convalescent COVID-19.

The V and J genes are TRBV9 and TRBJ2-3; D is undetermined. CDR1 is SGDLS and CDR2 is YYNGEE in the germline V gene. The V gene lost 2 bases and the J gene lost 0 bases, with 10 bases spanning the gap. The CDR3 covers 15 residues. In nucleotides, the CDR3 is TGTGCCAGCAGCGTTAGGCAGGCGAGCACAGATACGCAGTATTTT. It translates to CASSVRQASTDTQYF.

The V gene is TRBV4-1, the J gene TRBJ2-3, with 11 bases matching TRBD2. This CDR3 has 14 residues. In germline, CDR1 is MGHRA, CDR2 YSYEKL. Germline trimming cut 5 bases from V and 5 bases from J; bases unmatched to any gene: 3. CDR3 DNA sequence: TGCGCCAGCAGCTTGACTAGCGGGGAAGATACGCAGTATTTT. Its translation is CASSLTSGEDTQYF.

The V call is TRBV30, the J call TRBJ1-1; tentatively, D is TRBD1 (5 bases). There are 14 residues in the CDR3. V dropped 0 bases and J dropped 5 bases, with 13 bases sitting between them. The germline V gene encodes CDR1 GTSNPN and CDR2 SVGIG (reference sequence). The CDR3 loop reads CAWSVMGGRTEAFF. The CDR3 DNA reads as TGTGCCTGGAGTGTTATGGGGGGACGGACTGAAGCTTTCTTT.

This clone has only one observation. The rearrangement joins TRBV18 to TRBJ1-5, with 9 bases fitting TRBD1. Trimming took 4 bases from V and 5 from J; bases not matched to a gene: 6. Germline values: CDR1 KGHSH, CDR2 LQKENI. The CDR3 spans 15 residues. The CDR3: CASSLGTGKDQPQHF. CDR3 bases: TGTGCCAGCTCACTTGGGACAGGGAAGGATCAGCCCCAGCATTTT.

The chain carries TRBV29-1 and TRBJ1-4; 7 nucleotides match TRBD1. V dropped 2 bases and J dropped 2; count of bases not matched to a gene: 2. CDR3 size: 14 residues. Germline V gene data show CDR1 as SQVTM and CDR2 as ANQGSEA. DNA of the CDR3: TGCAGCGTTGAACCGACAGGGACTAATGAAAAACTGTTTTTT. The encoded protein is CSVEPTGTNEKLFF.

This rearrangement joins TRBV5-5 to TRBJ1-5; D ambiguous. Germline loops: CDR1 SGHKS, CDR2 YYEKEE (reference sequence). V was trimmed by 1 base and J by 0 bases, leaving 8 bases between them. CDR3 length equals 15 residues. The CDR3 DNA sequence: TGTGCCAGCAGCTTGCTACAGACTAGCAATCAGCCCCAGCATTTT. This gives the protein CASSLLQTSNQPQHF.

V usage is TRBV27 and J usage is TRBJ2-2; 10 bases are a match to TRBD1. The CDR3 has 16 residues. Germline CDR1 and CDR2: MNHEY and SMNVEV (reference sequence). V trimming: 5 bases; J trimming: 6 bases; junction bases outside the gene matches: 9. The CDR3 loop reads CASSPRLGTGAGELFF. The CDR3 nucleotides are TGTGCCAGCAGTCCGCGCCTAGGGACAGGGGCCGGGGAGCTGTTTTTT.

V is TRBV6-2 or TRBV6-3 and J is TRBJ2-5, with 10 bases matching TRBD2. From germline, CDR1 is MNHEY and CDR2 SVGEGT. This CDR3 contains 15 residues. V trimming: 0 bases; J trimming: 3 bases; junction bases outside the gene matches: 1. CDR3 loop: CASSYSGLAEETQYF. DNA for the CDR3: TGTGCCAGCAGTTACTCAGGACTAGCGGAAGAGACCCAGTACTTC.

The chain recombines TRBV7-9 with TRBJ1-5, with TRBD1 matching 8 bases. V lost 1 base and J lost 0; bases outside the gene matches: 11. CDR3 length equals 19 residues. Per the germline V gene, CDR1 is SEHNR and CDR2 is FQNEAQ (reference sequence). CDR3: CASSLGARGPLHSNQPQHF. DNA for the CDR3: TGTGCCAGCAGCTTAGGCGCCAGGGGGCCGCTTCATAGCAATCAGCCCCAGCATTTT.

This clone has only a few counts. The chain employs TRBV7-7 and TRBJ2-5; 8 bases are shared with TRBD1. V was pared by 1 base and J by 3 bases, with 4 bases of the junction left unmatched. CDR1 is SSHAT, CDR2 FNYEAQ, per germline (reference sequence). The CDR3 has 15 amino acids. CDR3: CASSLGAGGKETQYF. Written as DNA, the CDR3 is TGTGCCAGCAGCTTAGGGGCAGGGGGCAAAGAGACCCAGTACTTC.

This chain links TRBV2 with TRBJ2-5; D is possibly TRBD2 (5 bases). The CDR3 spans 15 residues. Trimming cost V 1 base and J 5 bases, with 14 bases left between them. Germline V lookup: CDR1 SNHLY, CDR2 FYNNEI. CDR3 sequence reads: CASSEGLARTETQYF. As DNA, the CDR3 is TGTGCCAGCAGTGAAGGTCTAGCCCGGACGGAGACCCAGTACTTC.

This clone was observed once. The V and J genes are TRBV7-5 and TRBJ2-2; the table's D call of TRBD2 was not tested on the DNA. TRBV7-5 is described as a pseudogene. The CDR3 extends over 16 amino acids. This CDR3 reads CARSTEGRENTGELFF. The CDR3 DNA reads as TGTGCCAGAAGCACGGAAGGGCGGGAGAACACCGGGGAGCTGTTTTTT.

This sequence joins TRBV7-9 and TRBJ1-1; TRBD1 agrees at 7 bases. Germline CDR1 SEHNR, CDR2 FQNEAQ (reference sequence). The junction had 5 bases not matched to a gene; V was cut back by 1 base and J by 3 bases. This CDR3 region has 15 residues. CDR3 DNA: TGTGCCAGCAGCTTAGGACAGGGTGGGTACACTGAAGCTTTCTTT. Protein: CASSLGQGGYTEAFF. Full variable domain (missing parts from reference TRBV7-9 and TRBJ1-1): DTGVSQNPRHKITKRGQNVTFRCDPISEHNRLYWYRQTLGQGPEFLTYFQNEAQLEKSRLLSDRFSAERPKGSFSTLEIQRTEQGDSAMYLCASSLGQGGYTEAFFGQGTRLTVV.

The rearrangement links TRBV29-1 to TRBJ2-2, with D possibly being TRBD1 (5 bases). V was clipped by 3 bases and J by 2 bases, with 10 bases between them. Germline-derived CDR1 and CDR2 are SQVTM and ANQGSEA. The CDR3 sequence is 14 residues long. The CDR3 bases are TGCAGCGTTGAGGGGCAGCCAAACACCGGGGAGCTGTTTTTT. It translates to CSVEGQPNTGELFF.

This rearrangement joins TRBV15 to TRBJ2-2; 7 bases match TRBD1. The CDR3 length is 16 residues. Germline-derived CDR1 and CDR2 are LNHNV and YYDKDF (reference sequence). V dropped 2 bases and J dropped 3; count of bases not matched to a gene: 6. The CDR3, as DNA: TGTGCCACCAGCAGACCGACAGGGTATGACACCGGGGAGCTGTTTTTT. Translation: CATSRPTGYDTGELFF.

This chain joins TRBV2 and TRBJ1-3; D is unclear. The CDR3 length is 12 residues. Trimming removed 6 bases at V and 4 bases at J, with 7 bases between. The germline V gene has CDR1 SNHLY and CDR2 FYNNEI. The DNA for the CDR3 is TGTGCCAGCAGCGGGTGGGGAAACACCATATATTTT. Protein sequence: CASSGWGNTIYF.